The next 24 T cell receptor beta chains were all read from a single sample in a study of shared clonotypes between healthy human individuals (dated by TCRdb to about 2020). The library was produced with the immunoSEQ multiplex PCR assay. The table comes from immuneACCESS by way of TCRdb, which keeps in-frame sequences with V and J called. Part of the clones is missing from these tables; in studies checked, under half for an unresolved V gene and the rest for unknown reasons. The sample table records roughly 810,000 clones; 90% to 98% of these occur just once. About 0.25% of the sample lies in the top ten. For the CD8 naive samples, CD45RO-negative cells were positively selected for CCR7, yielding a CD45RA+CCR7+ population from which TemRA cells were excluded. Sequenced: naive CD8+ T cells sorted from blood. The sample's cell subset or site label is to be understood as: CD45RA+CCR7+. Source of these receptors: a young man in good health.

The CDR3 region is CAWTGQGAVQETQYF. The CDR3, as DNA: TGTGCCTGGACTGGACAGGGGGCAGTCCAAGAGACCCAGTACTTC. The V gene is TRBV30, the J gene TRBJ2-5; 11 nucleotides line up with TRBD1. The V and J ends lost 4 bases and 1 base, in that order; junction bases with no gene match: 5. This CDR3 is built from 15 residues. Per germline, CDR1 GTSNPN and CDR2 SVGIG (reference sequence).

CDR3 protein: CASSSYTGELFF. The CDR3, as DNA: TGTGCCAGCAGCTCCTACACCGGGGAGCTGTTTTTT. The chain links TRBV7-6 to TRBJ2-2; D gene uncertain. The CDR3 is 12 amino acids. Trimming shortened V by 4 bases and J by 3 bases, and 3 bases separated the two germline ends. Germline CDR1 SGHVS, CDR2 FNYEAQ.

The chain joins TRBV9 to TRBJ2-7; D is possibly TRBD2 (5 bases). The CDR3 is 15 amino acids. With 0 bases removed from V and 6 bases from J, the gap between germline ends came to 16 bases. Germline V gives CDR1 SGDLS, CDR2 YYNGEE. The CDR3 DNA reads as TGTGCCAGCAGCGTAGTTCCCAGGACTCCGGGCGAGCAGTACTTC. Translation: CASSVVPRTPGEQYF.

As regards this clone: One end of the junction fails to match germline, which may point to a read error. The rearrangement joins TRBV4-1 to TRBJ2-1; D might be TRBD1 (6 bases). Germline CDR1 MGHRA, CDR2 YSYEKL. There are 17 residues in the CDR3. Here the CDR3 reads CASSEDPGTRVYNEQFF. CDR3 coding DNA: TGCGCCAGCAGCGAAGATCCCGGGACAAGAGTTTACAATGAGCAGTTCTTC.

Note on this clone: The junction departs from the called germline gene at one end, perhaps through a read error. The chain links TRBV7-9 to TRBJ2-7; tentatively, D is TRBD1 or TRBD2 (5 bases each). Germline-derived CDR1 and CDR2 are SEHNR and FQNEAQ (reference sequence). The CDR3 totals 14 residues. CDR3 amino acids: CASGWDPRVVEQSF. The DNA for the CDR3 is TGTGCCAGCGGATGGGACCCCAGAGTCGTCGAGCAGTCCTTC.

The rearrangement links TRBV27 to TRBJ2-7; 8 bases line up with TRBD2. The junction had 8 bases not matched to a gene; V was cut back by 4 bases and J by 3 bases. Germline V gene sequence: CDR1 MNHEY, CDR2 SMNVEV (reference sequence). The CDR3 consists of 15 residues. The CDR3: CASSYTSGQIYEQYF. Written as DNA, the CDR3 is TGTGCCAGCAGTTATACTAGCGGACAAATCTACGAGCAGTACTTC.

In the case of this clone: At one end the junction does not follow the germline gene, possibly because of a read error. The rearrangement uses TRBV7-9 and TRBJ2-1; 8 positions agree with TRBD2. There are 14 residues in the CDR3. Germline values: CDR1 SEHNR, CDR2 FQNEAQ (reference sequence). The chain's CDR3 is CASSLASGFNEQFF. DNA of the CDR3: TGTGCCAGCAGCCTAGCTAGCGGGTTCAATGAGCAGTTCTTC.

V is TRBV6-1 and J is TRBJ1-4, with D hard to call. Germline V gene lookup returns CDR1 MNHNS and CDR2 SASEGT. V was cut by 4 bases and J by 2 bases, with 14 bases left in between. CDR3 length equals 16 residues. The CDR3 DNA is TGTGCCAGCAGTGTGACTGTGAGGGCGACTAATGAAAAACTGTTTTTT. Its translation is CASSVTVRATNEKLFF.

The CDR3 loop is CASSFSSLRLGTDTQYF. The DNA for the CDR3 is TGCGCCAGCAGCTTCAGTAGCCTCCGGCTAGGGACAGATACGCAGTATTTT. V is TRBV5-1 and J is TRBJ2-3; no definite D call. CDR3 length: 17 residues. V was clipped by 2 bases and J by 3 bases, with 19 bases between them. Germline-derived CDR1 and CDR2 are SGHRS and YFSETQ.

V and J are TRBV28 and TRBJ2-5; TRBD1 aligns across 7 bases. Germline trimming cut 5 bases from V and 1 base from J; bases unmatched to any gene: 7. Per the germline V gene, CDR1 is MDHEN and CDR2 is SYDVKM. The CDR3 contains 15 residues. The DNA of the CDR3 is TGTGCCAGCAGTACGCCGGGACAGCTCCAAGAGACCCAGTACTTC. It translates to CASSTPGQLQETQYF.

The chain links TRBV7-9 to TRBJ2-1; 9 bases line up with TRBD2. V trimming: 5 bases; J trimming: 8 bases; junction bases outside the gene matches: 10. CDR3 length equals 15 residues. Per the germline V gene, CDR1 is SEHNR and CDR2 is FQNEAQ (reference sequence). CDR3 in amino acids: CASSPPGLAFYEQFF. The CDR3 bases are TGTGCCAGCAGCCCACCGGGACTAGCATTTTATGAGCAGTTCTTC.

The CDR3 sequence: CASSPPSGRGRPDTQYF. DNA of the CDR3: TGTGCCAGCAGCCCCCCAAGTGGCAGGGGGCGGCCAGATACGCAGTATTTT. The chain links TRBV7-9 to TRBJ2-3; 8 bases are a match to TRBD1. CDR3 length equals 17 residues. With 5 bases clipped from V and 4 bases from J, the junction kept 14 bases outside the gene matches. Germline V gene sequence: CDR1 SEHNR, CDR2 FQNEAQ (reference sequence). Variable domain in full (rest from reference TRBV7-9 and TRBJ2-3): DTGVSQNPRHKITKRGQNVTFRCDPISEHNRLYWYRQTLGQGPEFLTYFQNEAQLEKSRLLSDRFSAERPKGSFSTLEIQRTEQGDSAMYLCASSPPSGRGRPDTQYFGPGTRLTVL.

This clone has just one count. The chain carries TRBV13 and TRBJ1-5; no clear D gene. V gave up 1 base and J gave up 4 bases, with 5 bases separating them. Germline V lookup: CDR1 PRHDT, CDR2 FYEKMQ (reference sequence). This CDR3 comprises 13 residues. CDR3 nucleotides: TGTGCCAGCAGCTTAGTGAGGAATCAGCCCCAGCATTTT. It is translated as CASSLVRNQPQHF.

The CDR3 region has the DNA TGCAGCGTTGGAGGATCGGCAGAAGCTTTCTTT. Amino acid sequence: CSVGGSAEAFF. The chain employs TRBV29-1 and TRBJ1-1; D call uncertain. Germline CDR1 reads SQVTM; CDR2 reads ANQGSEA. Deletions cut 4 bases from V and 8 bases from J, with 11 bases between. This CDR3 is built from 11 residues.

The V gene is TRBV30, the J gene TRBJ1-2, with D unresolved. The CDR3 contains 10 residues. With 1 base removed from V and 6 bases from J, the gap between germline ends came to 3 bases. CDR1 is GTSNPN, CDR2 SVGIG, per germline (reference sequence). CDR3 protein: CAWSGHGYTF. The CDR3 DNA reads TGTGCCTGGAGTGGGCATGGCTACACCTTC.

The chain links TRBV10-3 to TRBJ2-7; 7 bases are a match to TRBD1. Trimming at V came to 10 bases and at J to 3 bases, leaving 3 bases not matched to a gene. The CDR3 is 11 residues long. Looked up from germline, CDR1 is ENHRY and CDR2 is SYGVKD. The CDR3 loop reads CASGDSYEQYF. The CDR3 coding sequence is TGTGCCAGTGGGGACAGCTACGAGCAGTACTTC.

V usage is TRBV10-3 and J usage is TRBJ2-2, with D possibly matching TRBD2 (6 bases). There are 15 residues in the CDR3. The germline V gene has CDR1 ENHRY and CDR2 SYGVKD. The V end was cut by 6 bases, the J end by 4 bases, with 15 bases between. The CDR3 nucleotides read TGTGCCATCAGCGAGATTAGCGGTTTCACCGGGGAGCTGTTTTTT. Its translation: CAISEISGFTGELFF.

This clone is a singleton in its sample. This chain links TRBV11-2 with TRBJ2-7, with TRBD1 identical over 10 bases. Per the germline V gene, CDR1 is SGHAT and CDR2 is FQNNGV. The CDR3 has 15 residues. Unmatched junction bases numbered 8, after V lost 2 bases and J lost 7 bases. This CDR3 reads CASSLTRDRGKEQYF. CDR3 DNA: TGTGCCAGCAGCTTAACCCGGGACAGGGGAAAGGAGCAGTACTTC.

This sequence joins TRBV7-9 and TRBJ1-5; possible D gene TRBD1, 6 bases. V was shortened by 5 bases and J by 5 bases, with 19 bases between the two germline ends. The CDR3 covers 16 residues. Germline-derived CDR1 and CDR2 are SEHNR and FQNEAQ (reference sequence). This CDR3 reads CASSGKVSGEDQPQHF. CDR3 DNA sequence: TGTGCCAGCAGCGGAAAGGTCTCAGGGGAGGATCAGCCCCAGCATTTT.

This rearrangement joins TRBV4-1 to TRBJ2-2; unclear D gene. The CDR3 contains 15 residues. The V gene's germline CDR1 is MGHRA and CDR2 YSYEKL. The V end lost 2 bases, the J end lost 6 bases, and 13 bases lay between the germline ends. CDR3 coding DNA: TGCGCCAGCAGCCAAAGCCCAACGGGCTCCGGGGAGCTGTTTTTT. Its protein is CASSQSPTGSGELFF.

The genes are TRBV7-9 and TRBJ2-7; unclear D gene. Deletions cut 5 bases from V and 5 bases from J, with 7 bases between. Germline V gene lookup returns CDR1 SEHNR and CDR2 FQNEAQ (reference sequence). This CDR3 comprises 11 residues. The CDR3 here is CASSTPDEQYF. CDR3 sequence (DNA): TGTGCCAGCAGCACCCCGGACGAGCAGTACTTC.

Notes on this clone: The sample holds other DNA sequences that translate to the same CDR3. The rearrangement links TRBV7-9 to TRBJ1-1; no clear D. Trimming cost V 2 bases and J 0 bases, with 1 base left between them. The CDR3 contains 12 residues. The germline V gene has CDR1 SEHNR and CDR2 FQNEAQ (reference sequence). The CDR3 spells CASSLLNTEAFF. The CDR3 coding sequence is TGTGCCAGCAGCTTATTGAACACTGAAGCTTTCTTT.

The chain has TRBV27 and TRBJ2-7, with no clear D. The CDR3 sequence is 11 residues long. Per germline, CDR1 MNHEY and CDR2 SMNVEV (reference sequence). Trimming took 3 bases from V and 5 from J, leaving 5 bases between them. DNA of the CDR3: TGTGCCAGCAGTTTTGGGCACGAGCAGTACTTC. As protein: CASSFGHEQYF.

The chain's CDR3 is CATSRDTWNTDYEQYF. CDR3 nucleotide sequence: TGTGCCACCAGCAGAGATACGTGGAACACTGACTACGAGCAGTACTTC. The rearrangement links TRBV15 to TRBJ2-7; no clear D gene. This CDR3 is 16 amino acids long. The ends were cut back, 0 bases at V and 3 bases at J, with 15 bases in the middle. Germline CDR1 LNHNV, CDR2 YYDKDF (reference sequence).